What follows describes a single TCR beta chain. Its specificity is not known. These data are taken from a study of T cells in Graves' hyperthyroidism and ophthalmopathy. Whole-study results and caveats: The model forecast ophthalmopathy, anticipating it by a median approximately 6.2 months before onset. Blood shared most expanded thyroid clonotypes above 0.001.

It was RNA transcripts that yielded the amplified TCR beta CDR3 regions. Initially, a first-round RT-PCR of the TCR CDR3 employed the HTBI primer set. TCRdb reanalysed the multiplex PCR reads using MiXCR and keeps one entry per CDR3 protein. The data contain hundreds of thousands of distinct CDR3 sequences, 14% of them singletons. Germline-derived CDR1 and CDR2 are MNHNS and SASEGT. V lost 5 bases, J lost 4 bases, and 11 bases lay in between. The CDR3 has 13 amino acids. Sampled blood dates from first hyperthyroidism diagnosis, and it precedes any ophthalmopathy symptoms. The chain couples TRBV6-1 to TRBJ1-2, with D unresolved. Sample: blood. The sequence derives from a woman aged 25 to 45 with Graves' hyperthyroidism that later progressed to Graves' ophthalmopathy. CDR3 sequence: CASSPDGLYGYTF. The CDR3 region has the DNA TGTGCCAGCAGTCCTGACGGCCTCTATGGCTACACCTTC.